The sequence of this TCR beta chain was determined in a study of shared clonotypes between healthy human individuals. Study-level results: Only blood underwent sampling, and tissue repertoires likely differ.

This clone was seen only once. The antigen is undetermined. This same CDR3 is encoded by further DNA sequences in the sample. Per the original methods: Filtering differed for immunoSEQ, which gave only junction sequences without quality scores. Assay used: immunoSEQ multiplex PCR; TCRdb lists only in-frame clones, some missing. That table gives V, J and clone size, and the DNA gave D and trimming. The table shows 2 million to 2.5 million clones, with about 90% occurring only once. V was pared by 2 bases and J by 3 bases, with 7 bases between. The CDR3 spans 13 residues. The germline V gene has CDR1 KGHSH and CDR2 LQKENI.

The chain carries TRBV18 and TRBJ1-2; D remains unclear. This receptor was obtained from a man between 18 and 29 years old in good health. Some clones in this sample may be carry-over from other donors' samples. Sequencing was carried out using naive CD4+ T cells from PBMCs. Subset noted: CD45RA+ positively selected. The CDR3 DNA is TGTGCCAGCTCACCAAGAGGAGACTATGGCTACACCTTC. This gives the protein CASSPRGDYGYTF.